What follows are 28 T cell receptor beta chains derived from one specimen sequenced in a study of blood T cell repertoires in COVID-19. This table comes from immunoSEQ multiplex PCR, and its TCRdb copy is limited to in-frame clones, with some not included. The sample gives about 210,000 clones, around 92% of which show up once; 1.2% is in the top ten. The sample consisted of peripheral blood. The receptors stem from a man under 40 with acute or convalescent COVID-19.

V and J are TRBV12-3 or TRBV12-4 and TRBJ2-2; 7 bases are a match to TRBD2. There are 13 residues in the CDR3. Losses at the gene ends were 10 bases for V and 5 bases for J; bases not matched to a gene: 7. The chain's CDR3 is CATPREGTGELFF. For the CDR3, the DNA is TGTGCCACCCCGAGGGAGGGAACCGGGGAGCTGTTTTTT.

This clone is a singleton in its sample. The chain uses TRBV7-3 and TRBJ1-6; the D gene is possibly TRBD1 (6 bases). The V gene's germline CDR1 is SGHTA and CDR2 FQGTGA. The V and J ends lost 5 bases and 10 bases respectively, with 15 bases between them. The CDR3 sequence is 14 residues long. Here the CDR3 DNA reads TGTGCCAGCAGCCCCCCAGGGGAAAACTCACCCCTCCACTTT. As protein: CASSPPGENSPLHF. Full variable domain (outside the CDR3, taken from reference TRBV7-3 and TRBJ1-6): GAGVSQTPSNKVTEKGKYVELRCDPISGHTALYWYRQSLGQGPEFLIYFQGTGAADDSGLPNDRFFAVRPEGSVSTLKIQRTERGDSAVYLCASSPPGENSPLHFGNGTRLTVT.

The chain joins TRBV5-1 to TRBJ1-1; D is perhaps TRBD1 (5 bases). The CDR3 length is 14 residues. CDR1 is SGHRS and CDR2 is YFSETQ in the germline V gene. V was pared by 3 bases and J by 2 bases, with 11 bases between. The CDR3 DNA reads as TGCGCCAGCAGCTCCAGGGCAGGAAACACTGAAGCTTTCTTT. This sequence encodes CASSSRAGNTEAFF.

The chain recombines TRBV7-3 with TRBJ2-1, with 8 nucleotides matching TRBD2. CDR3 length: 15 amino acids. V shed 5 bases and J 5 bases; nucleotides not matched to a gene: 8. CDR1 is SGHTA and CDR2 is FQGTGA in the germline V gene. CDR3 in amino acids: CASSPGGAGDNEQFF. CDR3 DNA sequence: TGTGCCAGCAGCCCTGGGGGAGCGGGGGACAATGAGCAGTTCTTC.

The chain recombines TRBV11-3 with TRBJ2-1; no clear D gene. In germline, CDR1 is SGHNT, CDR2 YENEEA. The CDR3 extends over 16 amino acids. Trimming removed 1 base at V and 0 bases at J, with 10 bases between. CDR3 sequence reads: CASSLAGGRSYNEQFF. DNA for the CDR3: TGTGCCAGCAGCTTAGCCGGCGGCCGCTCCTACAATGAGCAGTTCTTC.

This clone turned up a few times. The chain recombines TRBV10-1 with TRBJ2-7; TRBD1 matches 10 bases. The CDR3 extends over 15 amino acids. Germline V gene data show CDR1 as WNHNN and CDR2 as SYGVQD (reference sequence). V shed 4 bases and J 2 bases; nucleotides not matched to a gene: 5. The CDR3: CASSGGTGEPYEQYF. CDR3 bases: TGCGCCAGCAGTGGAGGGACAGGGGAACCCTACGAGCAGTACTTC.

The chain couples TRBV3-1 (or the pseudogene TRBV3-2) to TRBJ2-3, with a possible D match to TRBD1 (5 bases). With 4 bases removed from V and 6 bases from J, the gap between germline ends came to 8 bases. The CDR3 runs 12 residues. The germline V gene has CDR1 LGHDT and CDR2 YNNKEL (reference sequence). As DNA, the CDR3 is TGTGCCAGCAGCCCAAAGGGGGATACGCAGTATTTT. It encodes CASSPKGDTQYF.

The rearrangement links TRBV9 to TRBJ2-6; D call uncertain. The V end was cut by 0 bases, the J end by 2 bases, with 15 bases between. This CDR3 region has 18 residues. Germline values: CDR1 SGDLS, CDR2 YYNGEE. The CDR3 bases are TGTGCCAGCAGCGTAGAGTTGCCACCGAGGACTGGGGCCAACGTCCTGACTTTC. Translating it yields CASSVELPPRTGANVLTF. The complete variable domain, with remaining parts taken from reference TRBV9 and TRBJ2-6, reads DSGVTQTPKHLITATGQRVTLRCSPRSGDLSVYWYQQSLDQGLQFLIQYYNGEERAKGNILERFSAQQFPDLHSELNLSSLELGDSALYFCASSVELPPRTGANVLTFGAGSRLTVL.

The chain links TRBV11-2 to TRBJ2-3, with 9 bases identical to TRBD2. The V gene end was trimmed by 6 bases and the J gene end by 8 bases; junction bases not matched to a gene: 3. Germline CDR1 reads SGHAT; CDR2 reads FQNNGV. The CDR3 spans 12 residues. The CDR3 DNA follows: TGTGCCAGCAGTTCACTAGCGGGTACGCAGTATTTT. Its translation is CASSSLAGTQYF.

The chain carries TRBV29-1 and TRBJ1-1; D possibly corresponds to TRBD1 (6 bases). The CDR3 extends over 14 amino acids. The V gene lost 7 bases and the J gene lost 5 bases, with 20 bases spanning the gap. Germline V gene sequence: CDR1 SQVTM, CDR2 ANQGSEA. For the CDR3, the DNA is TGCAGCGCCCCAGGGGCCGTCCCTGGGACTGAAGCTTTCTTT. Translated: CSAPGAVPGTEAFF.

This chain joins TRBV5-1 and TRBJ1-2, with D perhaps matching TRBD1 (5 bases). Per germline, CDR1 SGHRS and CDR2 YFSETQ. The V gene lost 2 bases and the J gene lost 4 bases, with 12 bases spanning the gap. CDR3 length: 14 residues. The CDR3 bases are TGCGCCAGCAGCTTTATGGGGGACTCCTATGGCTACACCTTC. Its translation is CASSFMGDSYGYTF.

The CDR3 sequence: CASSVDARVGGYTF. The CDR3 DNA follows: TGTGCCAGCAGCGTAGATGCCAGGGTAGGTGGCTACACCTTC. V usage is TRBV9 and J usage is TRBJ1-2, with TRBD1 as a possible D gene (5 bases). Trimming took off 0 bases at V and 7 bases at J, with 13 bases between the two ends. Germline CDR1 SGDLS, CDR2 YYNGEE. The CDR3 has 14 amino acids.

This clone was detected once. The gene calls are TRBV7-9 and TRBJ2-1; D is ambiguous. Germline assignment: CDR1 SEHNR and CDR2 FQNEAQ (reference sequence). Trimming shortened V by 1 base and J by 1 base, and 8 bases separated the two germline ends. This CDR3 region has 15 residues. The CDR3 is CASSLVVASYNEQFF. For the CDR3, the DNA is TGTGCCAGCAGCTTAGTGGTAGCATCCTACAATGAGCAGTTCTTC. The complete variable domain, with remaining parts taken from reference TRBV7-9 and TRBJ2-1, reads DTGVSQNPRHKITKRGQNVTFRCDPISEHNRLYWYRQTLGQGPEFLTYFQNEAQLEKSRLLSDRFSAERPKGSFSTLEIQRTEQGDSAMYLCASSLVVASYNEQFFGPGTRLTVL.

This chain links TRBV7-9 with TRBJ1-1; possibly TRBD1 for D (5 bases). Trimming stripped 3 bases from V and 1 base from J, with 9 bases between. CDR3 length: 14 residues. Germline V CDR1 and CDR2: SEHNR, FQNEAQ (reference sequence). The CDR3 reads CASSFGGQNTEAFF. CDR3 coding DNA: TGTGCCAGCAGCTTTGGTGGACAGAACACTGAAGCTTTCTTT. The full variable domain, in which reference TRBV7-9 and TRBJ1-1 provide the parts outside the CDR3, is DTGVSQNPRHKITKRGQNVTFRCDPISEHNRLYWYRQTLGQGPEFLTYFQNEAQLEKSRLLSDRFSAERPKGSFSTLEIQRTEQGDSAMYLCASSFGGQNTEAFFGQGTRLTVV.

V and J are TRBV7-6 and TRBJ2-3; 10 positions agree with TRBD2. Germline-derived CDR1 and CDR2 are SGHVS and FNYEAQ. With V trimmed by 6 bases and J by 5 bases, 8 bases remained unmatched. The CDR3 is 15 residues long. CDR3 bases: TGTGCCAGCAGGCCAGTAGCGGGGGGACTAGATACGCAGTATTTT. Its translation: CASRPVAGGLDTQYF.

This chain joins TRBV28 and TRBJ1-1, with a possible D match to TRBD1 (6 bases). The CDR3 contains 14 residues. The germline V gene encodes CDR1 MDHEN and CDR2 SYDVKM. V was pared by 10 bases and J by 0 bases, with 15 bases between. The CDR3 reads CATLVGGMNTEAFF. The CDR3 DNA reads as TGTGCCACGCTCGTAGGGGGTATGAACACTGAAGCTTTCTTT.

The chain combines TRBV20-1 with TRBJ2-1; TRBD2 is a possible D gene (7 bases). Per the germline V gene, CDR1 is DFQATT and CDR2 is SNEGSKA (reference sequence). The CDR3 is 16 residues long. Trimming left V 3 bases short and J 7 bases short, with 22 bases between. CDR3 in DNA: TGCAGTGCTAGTTACCCCGGGGGGCGACTACCTAATGAGCAGTTCTTC. Translating it yields CSASYPGGRLPNEQFF.

CDR3 coding DNA: TGTGCCAGCAGCCATGGACAAAATCAGCCCCAGCATTTT. This codes for CASSHGQNQPQHF. The rearrangement uses TRBV6-6 and TRBJ1-5; possible D gene TRBD1, 5 bases. Trimming removed 6 bases from V and 4 bases from J, with 10 bases in between. The CDR3 is made up of 13 amino acids. Germline V gene lookup returns CDR1 MNHNY and CDR2 SVGAGI (reference sequence).

The rearrangement joins TRBV29-1 to TRBJ1-2; 7 positions agree with TRBD1. V shed 0 bases, J shed 7 bases, and the junction held 17 bases outside the gene matches. From germline, CDR1 is SQVTM and CDR2 ANQGSEA. The CDR3 sequence is 17 residues long. For the CDR3, the DNA is TGCAGCGTTGAAGAACCCGGGACAGCTCTCCTAGGGTTTGGCTACACCTTC. Translated, it gives CSVEEPGTALLGFGYTF.

V usage is TRBV6-5 and J usage is TRBJ1-5, with D tentatively TRBD1 (6 bases). Trimming pared 10 bases from V and 3 bases from J, leaving 19 bases between. Germline CDR1 reads MNHEY; CDR2 reads SVGAGI. The CDR3 spans 15 residues. CDR3 in DNA: TGTGCCACCTCTGGGTCAGGGGCCAACAATCAGCCCCAGCATTTT. Its translation: CATSGSGANNQPQHF.

V and J are TRBV9 and TRBJ1-4; the D is unclear. The CDR3 runs 15 residues. V was pared by 0 bases and J by 4 bases, with 10 bases between. The germline V gene has CDR1 SGDLS and CDR2 YYNGEE. The CDR3 protein is CASSVGGGYNEKLFF. The CDR3 DNA reads as TGTGCCAGCAGCGTAGGAGGAGGTTATAATGAAAAACTGTTTTTT.

In DNA form, the CDR3 reads TGTGCCACCAGCAGAGACCGGGACAGGGTGAATGGGGAAAAACTGTTTTTT. Its protein product is CATSRDRDRVNGEKLFF. V gene TRBV15 combines with J gene TRBJ1-4, with 9 bases matching TRBD1. The length of the CDR3 is 17 residues. CDR1 and CDR2 (germline): LNHNV, YYDKDF (reference sequence). V lost 0 bases, J lost 8 bases, and 10 bases stayed unmatched.

This rearrangement joins TRBV29-1 to TRBJ2-2, with TRBD1 matching 7 bases. With 6 bases clipped from V and 6 bases from J, the junction kept 10 bases outside the gene matches. This CDR3 is built from 14 residues. Per germline, CDR1 SQVTM and CDR2 ANQGSEA. The CDR3 coding sequence is TGCAGCGTAAGGACAGGAGTAGCTGCCGGGGAGCTGTTTTTT. Protein: CSVRTGVAAGELFF.

Note on this clone: Since a much larger clone is just one base distant, this may be a read error. The chain joins TRBV7-3 to TRBJ2-3; TRBD2 agrees at 9 bases. Looked up from germline, CDR1 is SGHTA and CDR2 is FQGTGA. The CDR3 consists of 14 residues. The J segment lost 5 bases and the V segment lost 2 bases, leaving 2 bases of the junction unmatched. CDR3 amino acids: CASSLAGGLDTQYF. The CDR3 nucleotides read TGTGCCAGCAGCTTAGCGGGGGGGCTAGATACGCAGTATTTT.

The chain has TRBV6-2 or TRBV6-3 and TRBJ1-2; D is unresolved. Germline lookup yields CDR1 MNHEY and CDR2 SVGEGT. The V end was cut by 3 bases, the J end by 4 bases, with 18 bases between. The CDR3 totals 16 residues. In DNA, the CDR3 is TGTGCCAGCAGTTATTCACCGCGGCAGCCTACCTATGGCTACACCTTC. Translated: CASSYSPRQPTYGYTF.

This clone was recorded once. The V and J genes are TRBV7-3 and TRBJ2-7, with 10 bases matching TRBD1. This CDR3 is 15 amino acids long. Germline V gene data show CDR1 as SGHTA and CDR2 as FQGTGA. The V gene end was trimmed by 6 bases and the J gene end by 3 bases; junction bases not matched to a gene: 8. The DNA for the CDR3 is TGTGCCAGCAGGTCGACAGGGGGCGCGGGCTACGAGCAGTACTTC. This sequence encodes CASRSTGGAGYEQYF.

This chain connects TRBV6-1 to TRBJ1-3; D might be TRBD1 (5 bases). Germline V gene lookup returns CDR1 MNHNS and CDR2 SASEGT. Trimming left V 3 bases short and J 4 bases short, with 16 bases between. The length of the CDR3 is 16 residues. The DNA for the CDR3 is TGTGCCAGCAGTGAGTACTCCGGGACTGCAGGAAACACCATATATTTT. It yields the protein CASSEYSGTAGNTIYF.

The chain combines TRBV6-1 with TRBJ2-3; TRBD2 aligns across 16 bases. CDR3 length: 20 amino acids. Germline V lookup: CDR1 MNHNS, CDR2 SASEGT. The junction had 14 bases not matched to a gene; V was cut back by 4 bases and J by 4 bases. CDR3 DNA: TGTGCCAGCAGTGCCCGACGTCCCGGGACTAGCGGGGGGGCCCCAGATACGCAGTATTTT. Encoded protein: CASSARRPGTSGGAPDTQYF.